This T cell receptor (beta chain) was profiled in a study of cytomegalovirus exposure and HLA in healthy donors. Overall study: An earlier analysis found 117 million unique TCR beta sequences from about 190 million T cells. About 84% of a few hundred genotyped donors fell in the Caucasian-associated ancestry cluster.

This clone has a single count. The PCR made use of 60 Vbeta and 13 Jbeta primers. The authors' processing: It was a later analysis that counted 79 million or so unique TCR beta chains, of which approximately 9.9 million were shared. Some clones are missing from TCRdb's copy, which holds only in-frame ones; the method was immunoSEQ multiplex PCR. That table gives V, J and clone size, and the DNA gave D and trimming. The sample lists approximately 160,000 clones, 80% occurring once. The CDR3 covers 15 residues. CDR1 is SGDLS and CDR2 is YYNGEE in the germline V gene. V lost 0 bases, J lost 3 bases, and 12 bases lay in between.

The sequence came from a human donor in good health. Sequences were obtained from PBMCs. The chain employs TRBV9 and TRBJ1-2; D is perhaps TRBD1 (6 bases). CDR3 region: CASSVGSAGDYGYTF. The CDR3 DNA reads TGTGCCAGCAGCGTAGGGTCGGCAGGGGACTATGGCTACACCTTC.